This TCR beta chain stems from a study of blood T cell repertoires in COVID-19 (TCRdb year 2020). Background for the entire study: Collaborator samples came from the United States, Italy and Spain and covered acute and convalescent phases of COVID-19. The material from the prospective study consisted of cDNA or gDNA derived from T cells, B-cell-depleted T cells, or PBMCs. Subjects who had been exposed to COVID-19, were actively infected with it, or had recovered from it provided the deeply sampled blood TCRbeta repertoires that made up the dataset. The repertoires were made available in a free public database intended to serve as a resource for research on the immune response to SARS-CoV-2. Samples came from the ongoing ImmuneRACE study (first 160 participants) plus 1,254 subjects from 6 global collaborators. A de-identified subject ID, COVID-19 status, age in years and sex were almost always included in the sample metadata. Where HLA class I and class II types were available, the types were taken from metadata supplied by the sample provider, not from assay-based typing. Beyond this particular receptor, the publication reports: The quantity of clinical and demographic metadata differed by source and by participant and was supplied without curation.

The collaborating institutions used their own protocols to collect whole blood in K2EDTA tubes. For TCRbeta analysis, collaborator samples were shipped as frozen whole blood, as isolated PBMCs, or as DNA extracted from either sample type. About this clone: There is no known antigen for this receptor. Qualities for individual bases were not recorded, and no much larger clone is one base off.

For CDR1 and CDR2, the germline V gene lists MNHEY and SVGAGI. The germline V end is reduced by 6 bases and the J end by 10 bases; junction bases left unmatched: 9. From cysteine to phenylalanine, the CDR3 is 14 amino acids long. Only CDR3 DNA remains: 42 bases, in frame from the first base. TCRbeta CDR3 regions were amplified from genomic DNA using the immunoSEQ Assay, a bias-controlled multiplex PCR. The published analysis was carried out like this. The number of nucleated cells in each sample was estimated from the amplification of reference gene primers within the assay. To quantify the absolute abundance of each unique TCRbeta CDR3 rearrangement, sequence reads were collapsed and filtered. For each sample, productive Simpson clonality was calculated as the square root of Simpson's diversity index across productive rearrangements. TCRdb retrieved this table from immuneACCESS and kept in-frame rearrangements only. Not all clones are present; in checked studies, unresolved V genes account for under half, and no reason is known for the remainder. The DNA was the basis for D and trimming; V, J and clone size are from that table. Present in this sample are 150,000 to 200,000 clones, about 86% of which were seen just once. Of the sample, over 3.5% is held by the ten largest clones.

The clonotype originates from a man aged 18 to 30 with active or convalescent COVID-19. Sequencing was carried out using peripheral blood. The receptor chain draws on TRBV6-5 and TRBJ1-4, with TRBD1 matching 9 junction bases. The CDR3 reads as follows: CASSRDRARGKLFF. The nucleotides read TGTGCCAGCAGCCGGGACAGGGCGCGGGGAAAACTGTTTTTT.